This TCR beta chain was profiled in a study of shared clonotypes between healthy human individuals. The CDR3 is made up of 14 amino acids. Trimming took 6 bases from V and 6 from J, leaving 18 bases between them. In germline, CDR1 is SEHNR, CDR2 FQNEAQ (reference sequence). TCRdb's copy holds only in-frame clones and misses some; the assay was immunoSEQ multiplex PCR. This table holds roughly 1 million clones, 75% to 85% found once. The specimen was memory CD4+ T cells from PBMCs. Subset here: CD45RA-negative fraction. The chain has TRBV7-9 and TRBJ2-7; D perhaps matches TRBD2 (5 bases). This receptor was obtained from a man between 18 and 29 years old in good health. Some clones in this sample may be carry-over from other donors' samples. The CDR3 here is CASSSKGSLGEQYF. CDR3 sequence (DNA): TGTGCCAGCAGTTCAAAAGGGAGCCTTGGCGAGCAGTACTTC. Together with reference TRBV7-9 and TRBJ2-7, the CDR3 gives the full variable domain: DTGVSQNPRHKITKRGQNVTFRCDPISEHNRLYWYRQTLGQGPEFLTYFQNEAQLEKSRLLSDRFSAERPKGSFSTLEIQRTEQGDSAMYLCASSSKGSLGEQYFGPGTRLTVT.